What follows are 18 T cell receptor beta chains derived from one specimen sequenced in a study of T cells in Graves' hyperthyroidism and ophthalmopathy. The CDR3 regions of TCR beta were amplified from RNA transcripts. The HTBI primer set served for first-round RT-PCR of the TCR CDR3. TCRdb analysed the multiplex PCR reads with MiXCR anew, one entry per CDR3 protein. Among about 350,000 distinct CDR3 sequences listed, about a sixth were seen once. Sequencing input: blood. These receptors were taken from a woman aged 40 to 50 with Graves' ophthalmopathy.

This clonotype came up a few times. The chain couples TRBV2 to TRBJ1-5; 7 bases agree with TRBD1. With 1 base clipped from V and 5 bases from J, the junction kept 5 bases outside the gene matches. CDR1 is SNHLY and CDR2 is FYNNEI in the germline V gene. The CDR3 spans 15 residues. CDR3 in DNA: TGTGCCAGCAGTGAAGAAGGGGGCTGGGATCAGCCCCAGCATTTT. Translating gives CASSEEGGWDQPQHF.

There are many counts of this clonotype. This clone may be a read error of a much larger clone one base away. The CDR3 DNA reads TGTGCCAGCAGTTCCGGGACATCGACCATCGGGGACGCGAACACTGAAGCTTTCTTT. This translates into CASSSGTSTIGDANTEAFF. The chain links TRBV27 to TRBJ1-1, with a weak D call TRBD1 (6 bases). The CDR3 extends over 19 amino acids. Trimming took off 4 bases at V and 1 base at J, with 25 bases between the two ends. CDR1 MNHEY and CDR2 SMNVEV come from the germline V gene (reference sequence).

This clonotype was observed many times. This sequence joins TRBV6-5 and TRBJ1-3, with 8 bases aligning to TRBD1. J gave up 1 base and V 6 bases, and 5 bases lay outside the gene matches. Germline lookup yields CDR1 MNHEY and CDR2 SVGAGI. CDR3 length: 15 residues. The CDR3 sequence is CASRSGQDSGNTIYF. Written as DNA, the CDR3 is TGTGCCAGCAGATCGGGACAGGATTCTGGAAACACCATATATTTT.

This clonotype was observed many times. The chain carries TRBV6-1 and TRBJ2-7; 7 bases fit TRBD2. CDR1 and CDR2 from the germline V gene are MNHNS and SASEGT. CDR3 length: 13 residues. This chain's CDR3 is CAQAAGESYEQYF. CDR3 DNA sequence: TGTGCACAAGCGGCGGGAGAATCCTACGAGCAGTACTTC.

This clonotype has a count of ten or more. The V call is TRBV4-1, the J call TRBJ2-7; unclear D gene. In germline, CDR1 is MGHRA, CDR2 YSYEKL. The CDR3 is made up of 14 amino acids. CDR3 sequence (DNA): TGCGCTACAGCAATAAGGGTAGGCACCTACGAGCAGTACTTC. Protein sequence: CATAIRVGTYEQYF.

This clonotype was counted many times. The gene calls are TRBV12-3 or TRBV12-4 and TRBJ2-7; no reliable D call. CDR3 length: 12 amino acids. Trimming pared 7 bases from V and 3 bases from J, leaving 10 bases between. CDR3 in amino acids: CASNKDGYEQYF. The CDR3 region has the DNA TGTGCCAGCAACAAGGACGGCTACGAGCAGTACTTC.

This clonotype has a count of ten or more. The chain links TRBV13 to TRBJ2-7; D is perhaps TRBD2 (7 bases). CDR3 length equals 15 residues. V gave up 4 bases and J gave up 3 bases, with 16 bases separating them. The germline V gene encodes CDR1 PRHDT and CDR2 FYEKMQ (reference sequence). Written as DNA, the CDR3 is TGTGCCAGCAGCTCGGGGAGGGGGACGGGCTACGAGCAGTACTTC. Its translation is CASSSGRGTGYEQYF.

This clonotype has ten or more counts. The rearrangement joins TRBV7-2 to TRBJ1-2; D perhaps matches TRBD1 (5 bases). The CDR3 is made up of 14 amino acids. With 3 bases removed from V and 4 bases from J, the gap between germline ends came to 12 bases. Looked up from germline, CDR1 is SGHTA and CDR2 is FQGNSA. The DNA of the CDR3 is TGTGCCAGCAGCTTCAGGGACCCAGCCTATGGCTACACCTTC. This gives the protein CASSFRDPAYGYTF.

This clonotype appeared a single time. V usage is TRBV6-5 and J usage is TRBJ2-5; TRBD2 aligns across 7 bases. Looked up from germline, CDR1 is MNHEY and CDR2 is SVGAGI. CDR3 length: 15 amino acids. Germline trimming cut 2 bases from V and 1 base from J; bases unmatched to any gene: 4. In DNA, the CDR3 is TGTGCCAGCAGTTACATGGGACTAACCCAAGAGACCCAGTACTTC. Translation: CASSYMGLTQETQYF.

This clonotype was seen repeatedly, ten times or more. The chain is built from TRBV6-1 and TRBJ1-5; 7 nucleotides align to TRBD1. CDR1 and CDR2 (germline): MNHNS, SASEGT. The CDR3 has 13 residues. V lost 4 bases to trimming and J lost 9 bases; unmatched junction nucleotides: 6. CDR3 residues: CASSGGGGRPQHF. The CDR3 DNA is TGTGCCAGCAGTGGAGGAGGGGGCCGGCCCCAGCATTTT.

This clonotype was seen many times. This chain connects TRBV20-1 to TRBJ2-7, with no clear D. The germline V gene encodes CDR1 DFQATT and CDR2 SNEGSKA (reference sequence). CDR3 length equals 13 residues. Trimming stripped 1 base from V and 6 bases from J, with 13 bases between. The CDR3 loop reads CSARGDSSSEQYF. CDR3 coding DNA: TGCAGTGCTAGAGGGGATTCCTCGTCCGAGCAGTACTTC.

This clonotype was seen at least ten times. This chain joins TRBV29-1 and TRBJ1-2, with D tentatively TRBD1 (5 bases). V was clipped by 1 base and J by 7 bases, with 13 bases between them. Germline CDR1 SQVTM, CDR2 ANQGSEA. The CDR3 covers 13 residues. The CDR3 sequence: CSVEGPGRGGYTF. Written as DNA, the CDR3 is TGCAGCGTTGAAGGCCCAGGGAGGGGTGGCTACACCTTC.

The rearrangement uses TRBV30 and TRBJ2-6, with D perhaps given as TRBD1 or TRBD2 (5 bases each). The CDR3 totals 14 residues. Trimming cost V 0 bases and J 3 bases, with 6 bases left between them. CDR1 is GTSNPN and CDR2 is SVGIG in the germline V gene (reference sequence). The CDR3 nucleotides are TGTGCCTGGAGTGTTGGGGGTGGGGCCAACGTCCTGACTTTC. This codes for CAWSVGGGANVLTF.

The table lists this clonotype with a few counts. The chain links TRBV12-3 or TRBV12-4 to TRBJ2-7; 7 bases are a match to TRBD2. V gave up 5 bases and J gave up 2 bases; unmatched junction bases: 9. CDR3 length equals 15 residues. CDR3 nucleotide sequence: TGTGCCAGCAGTCCGTCTAGCGGCCTGCCCTACGAGCAGTACTTC. Its protein product is CASSPSSGLPYEQYF.

This clonotype was observed a handful of times. This chain links TRBV28 with TRBJ1-1; perhaps TRBD1 as D (6 bases). V was shortened by 6 bases and J by 1 base, with 12 bases between the two germline ends. The CDR3 runs 14 residues. The germline V gene has CDR1 MDHEN and CDR2 SYDVKM. The chain's CDR3 is CASRETGQNTEAFF. The CDR3 coding sequence is TGTGCCAGCAGGGAGACAGGACAGAACACTGAAGCTTTCTTT.

This clonotype was observed at least ten times. The V call is TRBV5-1, the J call TRBJ2-7; maybe TRBD1 (5 bases). The CDR3 has 14 amino acids. Trimming pared 2 bases from V and 1 base from J, leaving 10 bases between. Germline CDR1 SGHRS, CDR2 YFSETQ. The CDR3 is CASSFRTPSYEQYF. For the CDR3, the DNA is TGCGCCAGCAGCTTTCGGACACCTTCCTACGAGCAGTACTTC.

This clonotype was counted at least ten times. V and J are TRBV20-1 and TRBJ1-2; D perhaps matches TRBD1 (6 bases). Germline assignment: CDR1 DFQATT and CDR2 SNEGSKA (reference sequence). Trimming left V 4 bases short and J 5 bases short, with 14 bases between. The CDR3 consists of 13 residues. CDR3 DNA sequence: TGCAGTGCTACACAGGGTTTAGATTATGGCTACACCTTC. This codes for CSATQGLDYGYTF.

There are many counts of this clonotype. The chain links TRBV2 to TRBJ2-1, with 10 bases that match TRBD2. V shed 3 bases and J 9 bases; nucleotides not matched to a gene: 8. Germline assignment: CDR1 SNHLY and CDR2 FYNNEI. This CDR3 has 15 amino acids. The CDR3 loop reads CASSEALAGSGEQFF. CDR3 bases: TGTGCCAGCAGTGAGGCACTAGCGGGATCTGGTGAGCAGTTCTTC.